This passage covers 5 T cell receptor beta chains from one sample sequenced in a study of blood T cell repertoires in COVID-19. Libraries were prepared by immunoSEQ multiplex PCR; TCRdb keeps only in-frame clonotypes and omits some of them. The data show approximately 260,000 clones, 75% to 90% seen once. The sample taken for sequencing was peripheral blood. All receptors come from a man between 60 and 75 years old who had recovered from COVID-19.

The chain has TRBV6-5 and TRBJ1-1; 8 nucleotides align to TRBD1. The germline gives CDR1 MNHEY, CDR2 SVGAGI. V lost 9 bases, J lost 5 bases, and 8 bases stayed unmatched. The CDR3 totals 13 residues. The CDR3 reads CASFQGARTEAFF. The CDR3 DNA reads TGTGCCAGTTTTCAGGGGGCTCGGACTGAAGCTTTCTTT.

The chain recombines TRBV19 with TRBJ1-4; 7 bases are a match to TRBD1. V was pared by 10 bases and J by 10 bases, with 15 bases of the junction left unmatched. The length of the CDR3 is 14 residues. Germline V lookup: CDR1 LNHDA, CDR2 SQIVND (reference sequence). Written as DNA, the CDR3 is TGTGCCACCTCGCCGATGACAGGGTTCGGAAAACTGTTTTTT. Translating gives CATSPMTGFGKLFF.

The rearrangement joins TRBV9 to TRBJ2-5; TRBD2 matches 10 bases. J lost 5 bases, V lost 1 base, and 5 bases had no gene match. Germline V lookup: CDR1 SGDLS, CDR2 YYNGEE. This CDR3 has 15 amino acids. The CDR3 protein is CASSVWSGGAETQYF. Written as DNA, the CDR3 is TGTGCCAGCAGCGTATGGAGCGGGGGGGCGGAGACCCAGTACTTC. Together with reference TRBV9 and TRBJ2-5, the CDR3 gives the full variable domain: DSGVTQTPKHLITATGQRVTLRCSPRSGDLSVYWYQQSLDQGLQFLIQYYNGEERAKGNILERFSAQQFPDLHSELNLSSLELGDSALYFCASSVWSGGAETQYFGPGTRLLVL.

The chain's CDR3 is CAWTPRGVSSYEQYF. CDR3 in DNA: TGTGCCTGGACTCCGCGGGGGGTTAGCTCCTACGAGCAGTACTTC. The chain recombines TRBV30 with TRBJ2-7; 8 nucleotides align to TRBD2. Germline values: CDR1 GTSNPN, CDR2 SVGIG (reference sequence). The CDR3 loop spans 15 amino acids. V lost 4 bases, J lost 0 bases, and 8 bases stayed unmatched.

The CDR3 coding sequence is TGCAGCGTTCGACTCTCGGGGAGGGATTCACCCCTCCACTTT. Its translation is CSVRLSGRDSPLHF. The chain links TRBV29-1 to TRBJ1-6; no definite D call. V lost 5 bases to trimming and J lost 8 bases, with 16 bases between them. CDR3 length equals 14 residues. Per germline, CDR1 SQVTM and CDR2 ANQGSEA.